This is a list of T cell receptor beta chains from one sample in a study of CD8+CD57+ T cells in acquired aplastic anemia. MiXCR, run by TCRdb on the reads, gives a single entry per CDR3 protein. The sample yields hundreds of thousands of distinct CDR3 sequences, 47% seen once. Sequencing was performed on sorted CD4+, CD8+, or CD8+CD57+ T cells (not recorded which) from PBMCs. The receptors stem from a human donor with aplastic anemia. Each CDR3 is given with its conserved first and last residue. Each record gives: J gene, V gene, clone size, D gene, CDR3 DNA, CDR3 protein. A D gene is named only where the DNA matches it firmly. Clone size is given for some rows only: seen once, a few or many times, or a class if the clone is expanded.

j_gene: TRBJ2-7
v_gene: TRBV15
abundance: -
d_gene: TRBD1
CDR3nt: TGTGCCACCAGCGCAGACAGGGTCCTCGCCGAGCAGTACTTC
CDR3aa: CATSADRVLAEQYF

j_gene: TRBJ2-3
v_gene: TRBV9
abundance: many
d_gene: TRBD2
CDR3nt: TGTGCCAGCAGCGTAGAAGCGGGGGGTGGGGGGTCCGGTACGCAGTATTTT
CDR3aa: CASSVEAGGGGSGTQYF

j_gene: TRBJ1-6
v_gene: TRBV27
abundance: many
d_gene: -
CDR3nt: TGTGCCAGCAGTTCCAGGGAACCCTATAATTCACCCCTCCACTTT
CDR3aa: CASSSREPYNSPLHF

j_gene: TRBJ2-3
v_gene: TRBV10-3
abundance: many
d_gene: TRBD2
CDR3nt: TGTGCCATCAGTGGGTCCCGACTAGCGGGAGGGTCAGATACGCAGTATTTT
CDR3aa: CAISGSRLAGGSDTQYF

j_gene: TRBJ2-5
v_gene: TRBV19
abundance: -
d_gene: -
CDR3nt: TGTGCCAGTAGCCCGGCCATCCAAGAGACCCAGTACTTC
CDR3aa: CASSPAIQETQYF

j_gene: TRBJ2-1
v_gene: TRBV19
abundance: many
d_gene: -
CDR3nt: TGTGCCAGTAGTCCATATGGGACTGACTCCTACAATGAGCAGTTCTTC
CDR3aa: CASSPYGTDSYNEQFF

j_gene: TRBJ1-1
v_gene: TRBV29-1
abundance: once
d_gene: -
CDR3nt: TGCAGCGTTGAAGATGGGGCGGGAACTGAAGCTTTCTTT
CDR3aa: CSVEDGAGTEAFF

j_gene: TRBJ2-4
v_gene: TRBV4-3
abundance: -
d_gene: TRBD1
CDR3nt: TGCGCCAGCAGCCGTGGGACAGGGGGTGACATTCAGTACTTC
CDR3aa: CASSRGTGGDIQYF

j_gene: TRBJ1-1
v_gene: TRBV30
abundance: -
d_gene: -
CDR3nt: TGTGCCTGGAGTGTAGGGTTGAACACTGAAGCTTTCTTT
CDR3aa: CAWSVGLNTEAFF

j_gene: TRBJ2-7
v_gene: TRBV12-3/TRBV12-4
abundance: -
d_gene: -
CDR3nt: TGTGCCAGCAGAACCTCGCTCGGCAGAGCCTACGAGCAGTACTTC
CDR3aa: CASRTSLGRAYEQYF

j_gene: TRBJ2-1
v_gene: TRBV24-1
abundance: -
d_gene: TRBD1
CDR3nt: TGTGCCACCAGTGATCATACCCTTACAGGGGGCCCCGGCAATGAGCAGTTCTTC
CDR3aa: CATSDHTLTGGPGNEQFF

j_gene: TRBJ2-7
v_gene: TRBV4-3
abundance: -
d_gene: -
CDR3nt: TGCGCCAGCAGCCAGTTAGTAGCCTACGAGCAGTACTTC
CDR3aa: CASSQLVAYEQYF

j_gene: TRBJ1-6
v_gene: TRBV2
abundance: -
d_gene: -
CDR3nt: TGTGCCAGCAGTGATTCCCCAGGGCTTAATTCACCCCTCCACTTT
CDR3aa: CASSDSPGLNSPLHF

j_gene: TRBJ2-1
v_gene: TRBV6-2/TRBV6-3
abundance: -
d_gene: -
CDR3nt: TGTGCCAGTTCGTTGGCCCCTCTCAATGAGCAGTTCTTC
CDR3aa: CASSLAPLNEQFF

j_gene: TRBJ2-5
v_gene: TRBV5-1
abundance: many
d_gene: TRBD1
CDR3nt: TGCGCCAGCAGTTTAGGGCAGGGGGCGCGGGAGACCCAGTACTTC
CDR3aa: CASSLGQGARETQYF

j_gene: TRBJ1-4
v_gene: TRBV7-6
abundance: many
d_gene: TRBD1
CDR3nt: TGTGCCAGCAGCTTACAGGGGGAGGCTAATGAAAAACTGTTTTTT
CDR3aa: CASSLQGEANEKLFF

j_gene: TRBJ1-6
v_gene: TRBV19
abundance: -
d_gene: -
CDR3nt: TGTGCCAGCAACCACCAGGGGACTAATTCACCCCTCCACTTT
CDR3aa: CASNHQGTNSPLHF

j_gene: TRBJ2-5
v_gene: TRBV7-3
abundance: once
d_gene: TRBD1
CDR3nt: TGTGCCAGCAGCCTTGGACAGGGGGGGGGCCAAGAGACCCGGTACTTC
CDR3aa: CASSLGQGGGQETRYF